This is a list of T cell receptor beta chains from one sample in a study of naive and memory T cell subsets. In TCRdb, the UMI-ligation and nested PCR reads were re-called with MiXCR into one record per CDR3 protein. The sample has some 83,000 distinct CDR3 sequences, 10% to 15% seen once. The specimen sequenced was central memory CD4+ T cells from blood. Source of these receptors: a human donor in good health. Each CDR3 is given with its conserved first and last residue.

TRBV6-5	TRBJ1-1	CASSWKGQGANTEAFF
TRBV7-9	TRBJ1-2	CASSLPTGGGYTF
TRBV5-6	TRBJ1-1	CASSLNRVGAFF
TRBV12-3/TRBV12-4	TRBJ2-7	CASSPPRTSGSSYEQYF
TRBV20-1	TRBJ2-2	CSARGLKGGGNTGELFF
TRBV2	TRBJ2-1	CASKALVGFDEQFF
TRBV20-1	TRBJ1-4	CSARARVPLRGPTNEKLFF
TRBV29-1	TRBJ2-3	CSVRREGTDTQYF
TRBV28	TRBJ1-1	CASRFSGGTEAFF
TRBV3-1	TRBJ2-7	CASSLNYEQYF
TRBV5-1	TRBJ2-3	CASSLGAHPTDTQYF
TRBV3-1	TRBJ2-7	CASSHPPYEQYF
TRBV2	TRBJ2-2	CASSEVRGELFF
TRBV7-8	TRBJ1-5	CASSLAATTNQPQHF
TRBV29-1	TRBJ2-5	CSATTSLGTQYF
TRBV19	TRBJ2-1	CASSDGTGHYNEQFF
TRBV28	TRBJ2-7	CASSPTGGSYEQYF
TRBV20-1	TRBJ2-1	CSARKVPRWQGYNEQFF
TRBV4-2	TRBJ2-5	CASSRSTSGKETQYF
TRBV12-3/TRBV12-4	TRBJ2-2	CASSLARGPGELFF
TRBV9	TRBJ2-1	CASSAPGLAGGGRNEQFF
TRBV11-1	TRBJ2-2	CASSLAGGQTGELFF
TRBV28	TRBJ2-3	CASSSTRTDTQYF
TRBV7-2	TRBJ1-3	CVSSSTRDRGNTIYF
TRBV6-5	TRBJ2-7	CASRNTYEQYF
TRBV20-1	TRBJ2-7	CSALGQQGSYEQYF
TRBV30	TRBJ1-5	CAWSGQVGQPQHF
TRBV18	TRBJ2-3	CASSQLAGGTTDTQYF
TRBV19	TRBJ1-2	CASSRDRGLGYTF
TRBV5-1	TRBJ1-1	CASKSPVNTEAFF
TRBV7-2	TRBJ2-5	CASSLVIRGEETQYF
TRBV20-1	TRBJ2-1	CSAVTGGWFDEQFF
TRBV3-1	TRBJ2-5	CASSQGWSGRETQYF
TRBV9	TRBJ2-1	CASSVEVRDEQFF
TRBV6-6	TRBJ2-1	CASSRPGPPVKFF
TRBV3-1	TRBJ2-3	CASSRFGAPDTQYF
TRBV7-2	TRBJ2-1	CASSLDRQVVGQFF
TRBV10-1	TRBJ2-7	CASSESRYEQYF
TRBV7-2	TRBJ2-7	CASSSSTSGRMYEQYF
TRBV10-3	TRBJ2-1	CAISESAGTGRMNEQFF
TRBV7-8	TRBJ2-3	CASSSTHRASIPDTQYF
TRBV6-1	TRBJ1-3	CASRRSDRGSSGNTIYF
TRBV25-1	TRBJ2-3	CASSPGLAIDTQYF
TRBV27	TRBJ2-4	CASRGGRGLAKNIQYF
TRBV28	TRBJ1-5	CASSLGGLKQPQHF
TRBV28	TRBJ1-5	CASSNLQVNQPQHF